Below are 20 T cell receptor beta chains sequenced from a single sample in a study of human T cells and chemical hapten exposure. Via MiXCR, TCRdb re-called the RACE reads, giving one row per CDR3 protein. Found here are tens of thousands of distinct CDR3 sequences, 7.5% to 8% of them singletons; the top ten hold about 1.2%. This sample's time point: pre-sensitization, week 0. Treatment given: therapeutic diphenylcyclopropenone sensitization with weekly scalp DPC. The sample consisted of whole blood, taken in connection with sensitization to the hapten diphenylcyclopropenone (DPC). These TCRs come from a woman aged 45-59 years with alopecia areata. Some clones in this sample may be carry-over from other donors' samples.

In this sample, this clonotype turned up many times. The V gene is TRBV3-1, the J gene TRBJ2-1, with 9 bases matching TRBD2. The germline V gene has CDR1 LGHDT and CDR2 YNNKEL (reference sequence). V dropped 1 base and J dropped 7; count of bases not matched to a gene: 11. The CDR3 spans 17 residues. The CDR3 sequence is CASSQGGLAGMGNEQFF. The CDR3 DNA is TGTGCCAGCAGCCAAGGGGGGCTAGCGGGAATGGGGAATGAGCAGTTCTTC.

Ten or more counts support this clonotype. This chain joins TRBV12-3 or TRBV12-4 and TRBJ2-4; no clear D. Deletions cut 3 bases from V and 1 base from J, with 10 bases between. CDR3 length: 15 residues. The CDR3 is CASSFEPSAKNIQYF. DNA for the CDR3: TGTGCCAGCAGTTTTGAGCCGTCGGCCAAAAACATTCAGTACTTC.

This clonotype was counted at least ten times. The chain uses TRBV12-3 or TRBV12-4 and TRBJ2-5; possible D gene TRBD1, 5 bases. CDR3 length: 13 amino acids. The V gene lost 2 bases and the J gene lost 6 bases, with 10 bases spanning the gap. The DNA for the CDR3 is TGTGCCAGCAGTTTAAAGGGGAAACAGACCCAGTACTTC. It translates to CASSLKGKQTQYF.

The table lists this clonotype with many counts. The chain uses TRBV20-1 and TRBJ1-5, with 10 bases matching TRBD1. J lost 7 bases, V lost 5 bases, and 8 bases had no gene match. The germline V gene encodes CDR1 DFQATT and CDR2 SNEGSKA (reference sequence). The CDR3 is 14 amino acids. The CDR3 nucleotides read TGCAGTGCTTCGACAGGGGGCGTCTACCAGCCCCAGCATTTT. It encodes CSASTGGVYQPQHF.

This clonotype has at least ten counts. V is TRBV12-3 or TRBV12-4 and J is TRBJ1-2; 8 bases align to TRBD1. The V segment lost 7 bases and the J segment 6 bases; nucleotides outside the gene matches: 10. This CDR3 comprises 14 residues. The DNA for the CDR3 is TGTGCCAGCACCTTGACAGGGGACTATGATGGCTACACCTTC. Residues: CASTLTGDYDGYTF.

This clonotype was counted a few times. The chain joins TRBV29-1 to TRBJ2-5; 7 bases fit TRBD1. The germline CDR1 and CDR2 sequences are SQVTM and ANQGSEA. The CDR3 extends over 12 amino acids. V lost 7 bases and J lost 2; bases outside the gene matches: 4. The CDR3 region is CSARQGQETQYF. CDR3 in DNA: TGCAGCGCCAGACAGGGTCAAGAGACCCAGTACTTC.

This clonotype came up many times. This chain links TRBV19 with TRBJ2-6, with 8 nucleotides matching TRBD1. V was pared by 5 bases and J by 2 bases, with 8 bases of the junction left unmatched. The CDR3 extends over 17 amino acids. Germline CDR1 reads LNHDA; CDR2 reads SQIVND (reference sequence). CDR3 protein: CASSSGQGNAGANVLTF. The DNA for the CDR3 is TGTGCCAGTAGTTCAGGACAGGGAAACGCTGGGGCCAACGTCCTGACTTTC.

This clonotype showed up many times. The V call is TRBV7-9, the J call TRBJ1-3; D might be TRBD1 (6 bases). Germline CDR1 SEHNR, CDR2 FQNEAQ (reference sequence). Deletions cut 6 bases from V and 0 bases from J, with 6 bases between. The CDR3 has 13 amino acids. CDR3 sequence (DNA): TGTGCCAGCAGGGACAGCTCTGGAAACACCATATATTTT. Amino acid sequence: CASRDSSGNTIYF.

In its sample, this clonotype was seen many times. This rearrangement joins TRBV24-1 to TRBJ1-2; no reliable D call. V shed 0 bases and J shed 8 bases, with 9 bases lying between them. The germline V gene has CDR1 KGHDR and CDR2 SFDVKD. The CDR3 covers 13 residues. The CDR3 protein is CATSDLDNRGYTF. The CDR3 DNA reads as TGTGCCACCAGTGATTTGGATAATCGGGGCTACACCTTC.

V is TRBV12-3 or TRBV12-4 and J is TRBJ2-7; 8 nucleotides line up with TRBD1. The CDR3 covers 13 residues. With 4 bases clipped from V and 7 bases from J, the junction kept 6 bases outside the gene matches. CDR3 region: CASSSDRVGEQYF. The CDR3 region has the DNA TGTGCCAGCAGTTCGGACAGGGTGGGTGAGCAGTACTTC.

This chain links TRBV6-4 with TRBJ2-1, with 8 bases lining up with TRBD2. Germline V gene sequence: CDR1 MRHNA, CDR2 SNTAGT. The CDR3 consists of 15 residues. Unmatched junction bases numbered 8, after V lost 5 bases and J lost 5 bases. The CDR3 here is CASSRGGISHNEQFF. The DNA for the CDR3 is TGTGCCAGCAGTCGCGGGGGGATCTCTCACAATGAGCAGTTCTTC.

This clonotype was observed at least ten times. This chain joins TRBV19 and TRBJ2-2, with D possibly TRBD2 on 5 matching bases. Germline values: CDR1 LNHDA, CDR2 SQIVND (reference sequence). This CDR3 is built from 15 residues. Trimming left V 3 bases short and J 4 bases short, with 12 bases between. CDR3 sequence (DNA): TGTGCCAGTAGTATGGTGGGAGTTGTCACCGGGGAGCTGTTTTTT. It translates to CASSMVGVVTGELFF.

At least ten counts were recorded for this clonotype. This chain joins TRBV6-6 and TRBJ1-1; 7 bases line up with TRBD1. CDR1 MNHNY and CDR2 SVGAGI come from the germline V gene (reference sequence). V dropped 5 bases and J dropped 12; count of bases not matched to a gene: 9. This CDR3 has 12 residues. For the CDR3, the DNA is TGTGCCAGCAGTACGGGGAGAAGGGGGCCTTTCTTT. Translated, it gives CASSTGRRGPFF.

This clonotype was counted a few times. CDR3: CASSPGTSGRPETQYF. CDR3 sequence (DNA): TGTGCCAGCTCACCAGGAACTAGCGGGAGGCCAGAGACCCAGTACTTC. This chain links TRBV18 with TRBJ2-5; 12 nucleotides line up with TRBD2. This CDR3 is built from 16 residues. Trimming at V came to 2 bases and at J to 4 bases, leaving 5 bases not matched to a gene. Germline V gene sequence: CDR1 KGHSH, CDR2 LQKENI.

This clonotype was seen at least ten times. This CDR3 is CASSQDPGTGISEQYF. In DNA form, the CDR3 reads TGCGCCAGCAGCCAAGATCCCGGGACGGGGATCAGCGAGCAGTACTTC. The rearrangement links TRBV4-3 to TRBJ2-7, with D perhaps TRBD1 or TRBD2 (5 bases each). Germline V gene sequence: CDR1 LGHNA, CDR2 YSLEER. The CDR3 runs to 16 residues. V dropped 0 bases and J dropped 6 bases, with 18 bases sitting between them.

This clonotype has at least ten counts. The rearrangement joins TRBV19 to TRBJ2-1; 8 bases agree with TRBD2. The V gene's germline CDR1 is LNHDA and CDR2 SQIVND (reference sequence). Trimming cost V 5 bases and J 9 bases; bases outside gene matches: 9. The CDR3 is made up of 14 amino acids. This CDR3 is CASSGQPGGPEQFF. The CDR3 DNA follows: TGTGCCAGTAGTGGACAACCGGGAGGGCCTGAGCAGTTCTTC.

This clonotype was seen more than once but under ten times. V and J are TRBV12-3 or TRBV12-4 and TRBJ2-4; D possibly corresponds to TRBD1 (6 bases). The CDR3 totals 12 residues. V was pared by 6 bases and J by 8 bases, with 11 bases between. The CDR3 DNA sequence: TGTGCCAGCAGCCCCAAGGGGGACATTCAGTACTTC. It encodes CASSPKGDIQYF.

This clonotype appeared many times. The genes are TRBV20-1 and TRBJ1-3; TRBD1 is a possible D gene (6 bases). The CDR3 spans 14 residues. CDR1 DFQATT and CDR2 SNEGSKA come from the germline V gene (reference sequence). Trimming cost V 5 bases and J 4 bases, with 15 bases left between them. The CDR3 sequence is CSALTGMGGNTIYF. The CDR3 nucleotides are TGCAGTGCTCTTACAGGGATGGGAGGAAACACCATATATTTT.

The table lists this clonotype with a few counts. The chain links TRBV30 to TRBJ2-2; 9 positions match TRBD1. Germline V gene lookup returns CDR1 GTSNPN and CDR2 SVGIG (reference sequence). Germline trimming cut 2 bases from V and 3 bases from J; bases unmatched to any gene: 4. The CDR3 contains 15 residues. The CDR3 is CAWSRDRVDTGELFF. CDR3 nucleotides: TGTGCCTGGAGTCGGGACAGGGTTGACACCGGGGAGCTGTTTTTT. The full variable domain, in which reference TRBV30 and TRBJ2-2 provide the parts outside the CDR3, is SQTIHQWPATLVQPVGSPLSLECTVEGTSNPNLYWYRQAAGRGLQLLFYSVGIGQISSEVPQNLSASRPQDRQFILSSKKLLLSDSGFYLCAWSRDRVDTGELFFGEGSRLTVL.

The chain uses TRBV28 and TRBJ2-3; 9 bases line up with TRBD2. This CDR3 has 17 residues. J lost 5 bases, V lost 1 base, and 10 bases had no gene match. From germline, CDR1 is MDHEN and CDR2 SYDVKM. CDR3: CASSLLGGGRARDTQYF. CDR3 nucleotide sequence: TGTGCCAGCAGTTTATTAGGTGGCGGGAGGGCCAGAGATACGCAGTATTTT.